One and the same sample provided the 5 T cell receptor beta chains below, sequenced in a study of monozygotic twins with inflammatory bowel disease. Following a re-call of the 5' RACE reads, TCRdb has one entry per CDR3 protein and lacks DNA. The listing records around 450,000 distinct CDR3 sequences. The source material was blood. The receptors were gathered from a human donor with ulcerative colitis or Crohn's disease, or a healthy co-twin of an affected twin (not recorded which).

The V call is TRBV6-1, the J call TRBJ2-1; TCRdb's D call of TRBD2 is untestable without DNA. The CDR3 has 14 amino acids. Germline V gene lookup returns CDR1 MNHNS and CDR2 SASEGT. CDR3 sequence: CASRGLAIYNEQFF.

V gene TRBV7-8 combines with J gene TRBJ1-6; TCRdb names TRBD1, which stays unverified in the absence of DNA. CDR3 length equals 14 residues. Germline CDR1 is SGHVS and CDR2 is FQNEAQ. CDR3 protein: CASSLRGDNSPLHF.

The CDR3: CASSDLGQTAEAFF. The V call is TRBV25-1, the J call TRBJ1-1; TCRdb reports TRBD1, a call that lacks DNA to check it against. The CDR3 loop spans 14 amino acids. Per the germline V gene, CDR1 is MGHDK and CDR2 is SYGVNS.

Here the CDR3 reads CASSSDISQPQHF. The chain recombines TRBV12-3 or TRBV12-4 with TRBJ1-5. This CDR3 is built from 13 residues.

This rearrangement joins TRBV4-3 to TRBJ2-3; no DNA is available, so the TRBD2 call from TCRdb remains unchecked. Germline V lookup: CDR1 LGHNA, CDR2 YSLEER. This CDR3 has 20 amino acids. The CDR3 protein is CASSQETSGRAEASTDTQYF.